Given below is one T cell receptor beta chain in context. Its antigen remains unidentified. Sequencing targeted expressed TCRB transcripts, as all isolated RNA had been reverse transcribed. Produced via immunoSEQ multiplex PCR; TCRdb's table is partial and in-frame only. The sample consists of 200,000 to 300,000 clones, roughly a tenth of them appearing once. This record belongs to a study of beta chain features in type 1 diabetes. Study-wide background: The samples had more than 95 million sorted cells examined in all. Study-wide findings and caveats: All four CD4+ subsets from Type 1 diabetes patients carried moderately but significantly shorter TCRB CDR3s.

The V end was cut by 0 bases, the J end by 8 bases, with 11 bases between. The germline V gene encodes CDR1 MNHNS and CDR2 SASEGT. This CDR3 has 14 amino acids. The sequence derives from a man aged 25 to 40 with type 1 diabetes. Sequencing was carried out using naive CD4+ T cells from blood. The chain uses TRBV6-1 and TRBJ2-1; D possibly corresponds to TRBD1 (6 bases). The CDR3 loop is CASSEAQGFDEQFF. CDR3 bases: TGTGCCAGCAGTGAAGCGCAGGGGTTCGATGAGCAGTTCTTC.